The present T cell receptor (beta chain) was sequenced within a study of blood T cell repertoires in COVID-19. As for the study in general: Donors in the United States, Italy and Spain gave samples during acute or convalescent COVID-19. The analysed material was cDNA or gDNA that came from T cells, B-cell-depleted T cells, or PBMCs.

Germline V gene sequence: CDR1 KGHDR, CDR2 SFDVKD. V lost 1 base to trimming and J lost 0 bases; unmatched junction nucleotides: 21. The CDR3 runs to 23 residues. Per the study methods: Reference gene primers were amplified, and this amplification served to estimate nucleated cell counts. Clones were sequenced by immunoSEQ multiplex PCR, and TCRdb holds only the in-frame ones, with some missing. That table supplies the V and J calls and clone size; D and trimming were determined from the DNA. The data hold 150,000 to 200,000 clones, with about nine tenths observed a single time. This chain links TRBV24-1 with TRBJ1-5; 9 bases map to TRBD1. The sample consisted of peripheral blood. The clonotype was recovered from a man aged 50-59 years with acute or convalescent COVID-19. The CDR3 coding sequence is TGTGCCACCAGTGATTTTCGGGGTTACACCGGGACAGGGACTTTTTATAGCAATCAGCCCCAGCATTTT. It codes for CATSDFRGYTGTGTFYSNQPQHF.